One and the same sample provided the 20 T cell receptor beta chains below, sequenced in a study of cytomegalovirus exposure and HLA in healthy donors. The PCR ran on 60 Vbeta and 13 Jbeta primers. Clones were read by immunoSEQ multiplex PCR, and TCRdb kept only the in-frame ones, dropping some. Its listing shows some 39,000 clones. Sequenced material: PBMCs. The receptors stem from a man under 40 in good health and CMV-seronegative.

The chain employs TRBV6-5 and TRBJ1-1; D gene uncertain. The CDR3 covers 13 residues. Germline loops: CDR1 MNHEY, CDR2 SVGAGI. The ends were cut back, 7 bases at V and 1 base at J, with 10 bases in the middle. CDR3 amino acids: CASTSASNTEAFF. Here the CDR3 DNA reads TGTGCCAGCACAAGTGCGTCGAACACTGAAGCTTTCTTT.

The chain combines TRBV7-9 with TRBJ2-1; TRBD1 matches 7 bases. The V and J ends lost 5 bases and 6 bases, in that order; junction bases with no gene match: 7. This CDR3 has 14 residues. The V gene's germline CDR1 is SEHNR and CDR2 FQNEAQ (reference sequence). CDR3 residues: CASSPRTGPNEQFF. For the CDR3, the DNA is TGTGCCAGCAGCCCTCGGACAGGCCCCAATGAGCAGTTCTTC.

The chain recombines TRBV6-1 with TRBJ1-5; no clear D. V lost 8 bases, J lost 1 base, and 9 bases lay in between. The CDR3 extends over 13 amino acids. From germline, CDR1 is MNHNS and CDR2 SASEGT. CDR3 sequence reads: CASLFGSNQPQHF. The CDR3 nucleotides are TGTGCCAGCTTATTTGGCAGCAATCAGCCCCAGCATTTT.

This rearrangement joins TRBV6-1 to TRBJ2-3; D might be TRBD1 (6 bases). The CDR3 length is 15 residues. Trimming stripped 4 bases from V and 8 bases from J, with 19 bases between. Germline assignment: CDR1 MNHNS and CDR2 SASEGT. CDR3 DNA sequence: TGTGCCAGCAGTGCGAAAACAGGGAATGTGGGTACGCAGTATTTT. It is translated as CASSAKTGNVGTQYF.

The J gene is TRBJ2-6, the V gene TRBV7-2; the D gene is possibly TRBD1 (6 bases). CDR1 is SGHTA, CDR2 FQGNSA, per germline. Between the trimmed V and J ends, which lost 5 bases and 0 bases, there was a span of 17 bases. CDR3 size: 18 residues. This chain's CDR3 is CASSQGPAGGSGANVLTF. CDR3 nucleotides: TGTGCCAGCAGCCAGGGGCCCGCAGGAGGCTCTGGGGCCAACGTCCTGACTTTC.

The CDR3 region is CASSYSRGTGAYEQYF. The CDR3 bases are TGTGCCAGCAGTTACTCGCGCGGGACAGGGGCCTACGAGCAGTACTTC. The chain recombines TRBV6-6 with TRBJ2-7; 10 nucleotides agree with TRBD1. With V trimmed by 0 bases and J by 2 bases, 4 bases remained unmatched. CDR1 and CDR2 from the germline V gene are MNHNY and SVGAGI (reference sequence). The CDR3 consists of 16 residues.

DNA of the CDR3: TGTGCCAGCAGCCCGAGGGGGAGACAAGAGACCCAGTACTTC. It codes for CASSPRGRQETQYF. The V call is TRBV11-2, the J call TRBJ2-5, with D possibly being TRBD1 (6 bases). Germline V gene data show CDR1 as SGHAT and CDR2 as FQNNGV. The CDR3 is 14 amino acids. V lost 5 bases, J lost 2 bases, and 12 bases lay in between.

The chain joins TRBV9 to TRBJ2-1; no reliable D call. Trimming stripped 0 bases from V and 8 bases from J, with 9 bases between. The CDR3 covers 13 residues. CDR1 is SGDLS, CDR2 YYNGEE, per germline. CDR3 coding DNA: TGTGCCAGCAGCGTAGTTACTTCGGATGAGCAGTTCTTC. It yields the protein CASSVVTSDEQFF.

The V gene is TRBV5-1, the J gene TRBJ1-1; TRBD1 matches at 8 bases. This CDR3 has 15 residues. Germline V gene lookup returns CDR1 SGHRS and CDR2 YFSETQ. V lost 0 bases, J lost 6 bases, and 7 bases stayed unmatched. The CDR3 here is CASSLELRGLSEAFF. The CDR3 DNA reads TGCGCCAGCAGCTTGGAACTCAGGGGGCTCTCTGAAGCTTTCTTT.

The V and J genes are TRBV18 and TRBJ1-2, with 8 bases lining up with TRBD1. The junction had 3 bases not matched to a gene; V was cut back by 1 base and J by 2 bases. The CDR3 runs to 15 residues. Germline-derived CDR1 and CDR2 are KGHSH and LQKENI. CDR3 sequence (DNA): TGTGCCAGCTCACCACAAGGACAGGGCAACTATGGCTACACCTTC. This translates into CASSPQGQGNYGYTF.

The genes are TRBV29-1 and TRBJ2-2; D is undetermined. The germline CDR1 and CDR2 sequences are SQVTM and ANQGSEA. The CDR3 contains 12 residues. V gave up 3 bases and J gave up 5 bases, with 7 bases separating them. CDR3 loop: CSVESETGELFF. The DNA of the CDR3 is TGCAGCGTTGAGTCCGAGACCGGGGAGCTGTTTTTT.

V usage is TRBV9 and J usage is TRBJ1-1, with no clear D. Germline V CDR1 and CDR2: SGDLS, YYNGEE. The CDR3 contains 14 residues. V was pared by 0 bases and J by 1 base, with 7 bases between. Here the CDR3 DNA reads TGTGCCAGCAGCGTAGGGGAGTGGAACACTGAAGCTTTCTTT. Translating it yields CASSVGEWNTEAFF. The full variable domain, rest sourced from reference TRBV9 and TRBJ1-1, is DSGVTQTPKHLITATGQRVTLRCSPRSGDLSVYWYQQSLDQGLQFLIQYYNGEERAKGNILERFSAQQFPDLHSELNLSSLELGDSALYFCASSVGEWNTEAFFGQGTRLTVV.

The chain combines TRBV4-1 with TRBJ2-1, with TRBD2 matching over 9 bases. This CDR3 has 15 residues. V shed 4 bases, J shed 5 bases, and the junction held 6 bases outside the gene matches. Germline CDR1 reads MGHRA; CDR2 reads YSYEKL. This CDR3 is CASSLSGSPDNEQFF. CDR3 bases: TGCGCCAGCAGCCTTAGCGGGAGTCCCGACAATGAGCAGTTCTTC.

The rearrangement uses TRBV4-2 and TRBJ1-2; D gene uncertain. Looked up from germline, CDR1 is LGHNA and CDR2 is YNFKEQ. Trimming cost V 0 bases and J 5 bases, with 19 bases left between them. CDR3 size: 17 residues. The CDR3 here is CASSQDLQDTGAYGYTF. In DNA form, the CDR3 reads TGTGCCAGCAGCCAAGATCTCCAGGATACCGGCGCTTATGGCTACACCTTC.

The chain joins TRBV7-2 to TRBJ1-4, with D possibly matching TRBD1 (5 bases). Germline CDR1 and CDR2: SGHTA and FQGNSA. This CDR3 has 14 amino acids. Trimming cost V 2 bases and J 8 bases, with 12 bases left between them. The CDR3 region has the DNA TGTGCCAGCAGCTTACGGGGGGTTGCGGAAAAACTGTTTTTT. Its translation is CASSLRGVAEKLFF.

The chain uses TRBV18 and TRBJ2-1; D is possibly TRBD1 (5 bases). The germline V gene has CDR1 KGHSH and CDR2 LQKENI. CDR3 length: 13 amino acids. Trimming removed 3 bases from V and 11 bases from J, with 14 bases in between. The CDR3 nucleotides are TGTGCCAGCTCACCTGTTGCCCAGGGTAAGCAGTTCTTC. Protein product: CASSPVAQGKQFF.

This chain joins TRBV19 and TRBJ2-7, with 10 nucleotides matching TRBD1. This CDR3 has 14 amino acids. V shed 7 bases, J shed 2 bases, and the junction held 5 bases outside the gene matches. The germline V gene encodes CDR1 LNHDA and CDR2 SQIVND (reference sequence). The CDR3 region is CASTRGQGTYEQYF. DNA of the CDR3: TGTGCCAGTACCCGGGGACAGGGGACCTACGAGCAGTACTTC.

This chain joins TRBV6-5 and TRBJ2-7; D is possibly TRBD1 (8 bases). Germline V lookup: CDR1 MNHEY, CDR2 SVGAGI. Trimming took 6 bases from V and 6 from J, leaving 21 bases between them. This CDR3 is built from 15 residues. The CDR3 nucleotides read TGTGCCAGCAGGAAGACTGTAAGCGGGACAGGCGAGCAGTACTTC. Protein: CASRKTVSGTGEQYF.

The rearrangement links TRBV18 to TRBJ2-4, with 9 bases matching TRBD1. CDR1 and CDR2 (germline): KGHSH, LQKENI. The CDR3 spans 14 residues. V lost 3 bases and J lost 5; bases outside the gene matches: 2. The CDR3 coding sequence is TGTGCCAGCTCACCGCGGACAGGGGAAAACATTCAGTACTTC. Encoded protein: CASSPRTGENIQYF.

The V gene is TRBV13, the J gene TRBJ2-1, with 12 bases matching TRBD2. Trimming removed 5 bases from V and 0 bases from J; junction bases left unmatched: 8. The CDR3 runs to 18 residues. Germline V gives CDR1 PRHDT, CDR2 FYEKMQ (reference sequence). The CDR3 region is CASSEGLAGPSSYNEQFF. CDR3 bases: TGTGCCAGCAGCGAGGGACTAGCGGGTCCTAGCTCCTACAATGAGCAGTTCTTC.